This TCR beta chain was observed in a study of T cells after yellow fever vaccination. Whole-study results and caveats: By day 5 rather than day 15, the secondary response had peaked, though it was weaker. Few clonotypes appeared in both CD4 and CD8 compartments.

One entry per CDR3 protein results from TCRdb running MiXCR on the 5' RACE reads. The table shows more than 300,000 distinct CDR3 sequences, with roughly 10% occurring only once. Remarks on this clonotype: Its antigen remains unknown.

V shed 2 bases and J shed 0 bases, with 13 bases lying between them. Germline V lookup: CDR1 SGHDN, CDR2 FVKESK. There are 16 residues in the CDR3. This rearrangement joins TRBV14 to TRBJ1-1, with D unresolved. The source was CD4+ T cells sorted from PBMCs, collected 45 days after the yellow fever booster vaccination. The TCR originated in a man aged 18-30 years who received the YFV17D yellow fever vaccine. The CDR3 DNA reads as TGTGCCAGCAGCCAATATGGGCTGTTCTTGAACACTGAAGCTTTCTTT. It is translated as CASSQYGLFLNTEAFF.